This record concerns one TCR beta chain sequence. CDR1 is SGHTS and CDR2 is YDEGEE in the germline V gene. Germline trimming cut 5 bases from V and 2 bases from J; bases unmatched to any gene: 24. CDR3 length: 20 amino acids. In the authors' methods: Reference gene primer amplification in the assay estimated nucleated cell counts. Using immunoSEQ multiplex PCR, the repertoire was profiled, and TCRdb retains in-frame clones only, with some absent. The V and J calls and clone size are taken from that table; D and trimming were inferred from the DNA. Found here are nearly 80,000 clones, about 83% of them singletons; the top ten hold around 3.3%. The data derive from a study of blood T cell repertoires in COVID-19. Study-level information: Material from acute and convalescent COVID-19 was sourced from the United States, Italy and Spain.

What was sequenced was peripheral blood. The V gene is TRBV5-8, the J gene TRBJ2-7; 8 bases align to TRBD2. This TCR was sampled from a man in his forties or fifties with acute or convalescent COVID-19. The CDR3 nucleotides read TGTGCCAGCAGGTATAGGGCACATCAAGGTTTAGCGGGACCGGCCTACGAGCAGTACTTC. It is translated as CASRYRAHQGLAGPAYEQYF.